The 5 T cell receptor beta chains listed next were all sequenced from one sample in a study of blood T cell repertoires in COVID-19. Sequencing used immunoSEQ multiplex PCR; TCRdb keeps in-frame clones, though not all of them. The table includes almost 100,000 clones, roughly 86% detected once. The specimen sequenced was peripheral blood. All receptors come from a man over 45 with acute or convalescent COVID-19.

The V gene is TRBV2, the J gene TRBJ2-3; TRBD1 is a possible D gene (7 bases). The CDR3 runs to 16 residues. The germline V gene encodes CDR1 SNHLY and CDR2 FYNNEI. Between the trimmed V and J ends, which lost 3 bases and 2 bases, there was a span of 15 bases. The CDR3 DNA reads TGTGCCAGCAGTGAGGGGGGACAGATAAACACAGATACGCAGTATTTT. Amino acids: CASSEGGQINTDTQYF.

The V and J genes are TRBV18 and TRBJ2-6; TRBD1 matches at 8 bases. Losses at the gene ends were 3 bases for V and 2 bases for J; bases not matched to a gene: 9. Germline V gene data show CDR1 as KGHSH and CDR2 as LQKENI. The CDR3 covers 18 residues. CDR3 sequence reads: CASSPGQGGKAGANVLTF. The CDR3 DNA reads TGTGCCAGCTCACCCGGACAGGGAGGAAAAGCTGGGGCCAACGTCCTGACTTTC.

The chain uses TRBV10-1 and TRBJ2-7; 8 bases align to TRBD1. V was pared by 8 bases and J by 1 base, with 7 bases of the junction left unmatched. Germline lookup yields CDR1 WNHNN and CDR2 SYGVQD (reference sequence). The CDR3 has 14 amino acids. In DNA, the CDR3 is TGCGCCAGCCGCCCAGGACAGGGATCCTACGAGCAGTACTTC. Protein: CASRPGQGSYEQYF.

The J gene is TRBJ2-5, the V gene TRBV28; tentatively, D is TRBD1 (6 bases). Germline values: CDR1 MDHEN, CDR2 SYDVKM. V was trimmed by 5 bases and J by 1 base, leaving 14 bases between them. The CDR3 sequence is 15 residues long. For the CDR3, the DNA is TGTGCCAGCAGTGGCGACAGGAGGACCCAAGAGACCCAGTACTTC. It translates to CASSGDRRTQETQYF.

The rearrangement joins TRBV6-5 to TRBJ1-1; D possibly corresponds to TRBD1 (5 bases). The CDR3 is 16 amino acids. V was pared by 3 bases and J by 0 bases, with 14 bases between. CDR1 is MNHEY, CDR2 SVGAGI, per germline. CDR3 residues: CASSYYSGTMNTEAFF. In DNA form, the CDR3 reads TGTGCCAGCAGTTATTACTCAGGGACTATGAACACTGAAGCTTTCTTT.